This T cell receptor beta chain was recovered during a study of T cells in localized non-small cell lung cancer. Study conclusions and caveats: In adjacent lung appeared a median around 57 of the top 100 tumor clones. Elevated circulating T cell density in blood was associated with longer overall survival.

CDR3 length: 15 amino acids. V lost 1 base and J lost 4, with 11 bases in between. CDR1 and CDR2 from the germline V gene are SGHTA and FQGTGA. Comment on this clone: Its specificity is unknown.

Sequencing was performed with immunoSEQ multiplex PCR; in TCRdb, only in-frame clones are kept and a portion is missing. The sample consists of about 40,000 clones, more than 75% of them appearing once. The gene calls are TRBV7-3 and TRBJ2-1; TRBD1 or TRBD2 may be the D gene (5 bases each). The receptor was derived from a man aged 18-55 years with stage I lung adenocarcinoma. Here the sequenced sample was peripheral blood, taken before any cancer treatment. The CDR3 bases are TGTGCCAGCAGCTTAATGGGGGACGGGTACAATGAGCAGTTCTTC. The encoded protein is CASSLMGDGYNEQFF.